This TCR beta chain came from a study of cytomegalovirus exposure and HLA in healthy donors. Per the germline V gene, CDR1 is MNHEY and CDR2 is SMNVEV (reference sequence). The V end lost 6 bases, the J end lost 7 bases, and 21 bases lay between the germline ends. The CDR3 covers 16 residues. The assay was immunoSEQ multiplex PCR, and TCRdb's table has in-frame clones only and misses some. The table has roughly 60,000 clones, 92% seen once. The clonotype was recovered from a woman between 18 and 30 years old in good health and CMV-seronegative. The J gene is TRBJ1-4, the V gene TRBV27, with D possibly matching TRBD1 (5 bases). The sequenced sample was PBMCs. The CDR3 loop reads CASRPTRGDGIEKLFF. The DNA of the CDR3 is TGTGCCAGCAGACCTACTCGGGGGGATGGTATTGAAAAACTGTTTTTT.